This T cell receptor (beta chain) stems from a study of PD-L1 blockade in urothelial cancer. The assay was immunoSEQ multiplex PCR, and TCRdb's table has in-frame clones only and misses some. The data hold 45,000 to 55,000 clones, with over 65% observed a single time. V was shortened by 4 bases and J by 7 bases, with 19 bases between the two germline ends. CDR1 and CDR2 from the germline V gene are MNHEY and SVGAGI. The CDR3 covers 16 residues. Stated time point: pretreatment peripheral blood. The clonotype comes from a man aged 50 to 59 with urothelial cancer. The sample in question was PBMCs, obtained around atezolizumab (anti-PD-L1) treatment. The chain is built from TRBV6-5 and TRBJ2-2, with D possibly matching TRBD1 (6 bases). CDR3 DNA: TGTGCCAGCAGTTCACTTCTCAGGGGATTGGGCGGGGAGCTGTTTTTT. Its translation: CASSSLLRGLGGELFF.